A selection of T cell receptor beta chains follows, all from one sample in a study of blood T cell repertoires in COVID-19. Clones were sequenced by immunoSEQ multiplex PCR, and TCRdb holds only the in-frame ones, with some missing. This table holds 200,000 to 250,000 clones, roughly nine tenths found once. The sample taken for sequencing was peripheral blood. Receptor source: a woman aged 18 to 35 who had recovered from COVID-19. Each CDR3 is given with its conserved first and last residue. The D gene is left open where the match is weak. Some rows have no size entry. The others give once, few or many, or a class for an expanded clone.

DNA: TGTGCCAGCAGCTTAGGGTCACCGGGACAGCCCTACTATGGCTACACCTTC
CDR3: CASSLGSPGQPYYGYTF
J: TRBJ1-2
size: NA
D: TRBD1
V: TRBV7-2

DNA: TGTGCCAGCAGGACGGGTCGGACTAGCGGGAGCCAAGAGACCCAGTACTTC
CDR3: CASRTGRTSGSQETQYF
J: TRBJ2-5
size: NA
D: NA
V: TRBV21-1

DNA: TGTGCCAGCAGTGAACCCAGGACAACACCCCTCGAAGCTTTCTTT
CDR3: CASSEPRTTPLEAFF
J: TRBJ1-1
size: NA
D: NA
V: TRBV6-1

DNA: TGTGCCAGCAGCCGACTAGCGGGAGGTCTCAACACCGGGGAGCTGTTTTTT
CDR3: CASSRLAGGLNTGELFF
J: TRBJ2-2
size: NA
D: TRBD2
V: TRBV7-7

DNA: TGCGCCAGCAGTGCCACAGGGTCCTCTGGAAACACCATATATTTT
CDR3: CASSATGSSGNTIYF
J: TRBJ1-3
size: NA
D: NA
V: TRBV10-2

DNA: TGTGCCAGCAGCCTTCTAGCGGCCCAGTACTTC
CDR3: CASSLLAAQYF
J: TRBJ2-5
size: once
D: TRBD2
V: TRBV3-1/TRBV3-2

DNA: TGTGCCTGGACTCCCCCAGGGACAGGGACTGAAGCTTTCTTT
CDR3: CAWTPPGTGTEAFF
J: TRBJ1-1
size: few
D: TRBD1
V: TRBV30

DNA: TGTGCCACCGGACTAGCGGAAGAGACCCAGTACTTC
CDR3: CATGLAEETQYF
J: TRBJ2-5
size: NA
D: TRBD2
V: TRBV15

DNA: TGTGCCACCAGCAGGGGTGTGGACAGGGTCGATGAGCAGTTCTTC
CDR3: CATSRGVDRVDEQFF
J: TRBJ2-1
size: NA
D: TRBD1
V: TRBV15

DNA: TGTGCCAGTCGGAGGGGTCCTAGCGGGGGCAGCTCCTACGAGCAGTACTTC
CDR3: CASRRGPSGGSSYEQYF
J: TRBJ2-7
size: NA
D: TRBD2
V: TRBV19

DNA: TGTGCCAGCAGCTCGGGACAGGTCGACGGGCACACCATATATTTT
CDR3: CASSSGQVDGHTIYF
J: TRBJ1-3
size: NA
D: TRBD1
V: TRBV13

DNA: TGTGCCAGCAGTGCCGGGGGAAATCAGCCCCAGCATTTT
CDR3: CASSAGGNQPQHF
J: TRBJ1-5
size: NA
D: NA
V: TRBV6-4

DNA: TGTGCCAGCAGGACCGGGACTAGCGGCTACGAGCAGTACTTC
CDR3: CASRTGTSGYEQYF
J: TRBJ2-7
size: NA
D: TRBD2
V: TRBV6-4

DNA: TGCGCCAGCAGCCAAGGAGGGACAGGGGTCTACGAGCAGTACTTC
CDR3: CASSQGGTGVYEQYF
J: TRBJ2-7
size: NA
D: TRBD1
V: TRBV4-3

DNA: TGCGCCAGCAGCTTGGGACCAGGGGGGACTAATGAAAAACTGTTTTTT
CDR3: CASSLGPGGTNEKLFF
J: TRBJ1-4
size: NA
D: TRBD1
V: TRBV5-1

DNA: TGTGCCAGCAGCTTAGTAAGTGGGGGACTCTACGAGCAGTACTTC
CDR3: CASSLVSGGLYEQYF
J: TRBJ2-7
size: NA
D: NA
V: TRBV7-2

DNA: TGCAGCGCAAGTCAACAGGGGGCGGTCGAAAAACTGTTTTTT
CDR3: CSASQQGAVEKLFF
J: TRBJ1-4
size: NA
D: TRBD1
V: TRBV29-1

DNA: TGTGCCAGCACCCAATCAGAGACCAAGACAGGCCCAAACACTGAAGCTTTCTTT
CDR3: CASTQSETKTGPNTEAFF
J: TRBJ1-1
size: NA
D: NA
V: TRBV4-2

DNA: TGTGCCAGAAGCTTCCGGGACTACCCCCGCAGTGAGCAGTTCTTC
CDR3: CARSFRDYPRSEQFF
J: TRBJ2-1
size: NA
D: TRBD2
V: TRBV5-3

DNA: TGTGCCAGCAGCCAAGACAGTACCTACGAGCAGTACTTC
CDR3: CASSQDSTYEQYF
J: TRBJ2-7
size: NA
D: NA
V: TRBV3-1/TRBV3-2

DNA: TGTGCCAGCAGCCTAGCGACTAGCCCTTACAATGAGCAGTTCTTC
CDR3: CASSLATSPYNEQFF
J: TRBJ2-1
size: NA
D: TRBD2
V: TRBV27

DNA: TGCGCCAGCAGCCAAGACCGAGGGAGCAATCAGCCCCAGCATTTT
CDR3: CASSQDRGSNQPQHF
J: TRBJ1-5
size: NA
D: NA
V: TRBV4-3

DNA: TGTGCCAGCAGTTCCCCTAGGACTAGCGGACTGAACAATGAGCAGTTCTTC
CDR3: CASSSPRTSGLNNEQFF
J: TRBJ2-1
size: NA
D: TRBD2
V: TRBV27

DNA: TGTGCCAGCAGCTCAGGCGAGGATAACACCGGGGAGCTGTTTTTT
CDR3: CASSSGEDNTGELFF
J: TRBJ2-2
size: NA
D: NA
V: TRBV13

DNA: TGTGCCAGCAGTGGAGGGACAGACTATTCACCCCTCCACTTT
CDR3: CASSGGTDYSPLHF
J: TRBJ1-6
size: NA
D: TRBD1
V: TRBV2

DNA: TGTGCCAGCTCACCCCAGGGGGCGGAAGAGACCCAGTACTTC
CDR3: CASSPQGAEETQYF
J: TRBJ2-5
size: once
D: TRBD1
V: TRBV18

DNA: TGTGCCAGCGTCGCGGGAGTTGCCGGGGAGCTGTTTTTT
CDR3: CASVAGVAGELFF
J: TRBJ2-2
size: NA
D: TRBD2
V: TRBV12-3/TRBV12-4

DNA: TGTGCCTGGAGTGTACGTAGGGGGAACTATGGCTACACCTTC
CDR3: CAWSVRRGNYGYTF
J: TRBJ1-2
size: NA
D: NA
V: TRBV30

DNA: TGTGCCAGCAGCAAAGTTAATAGCGGGAGTCCGGAGCAGTTCTTC
CDR3: CASSKVNSGSPEQFF
J: TRBJ2-1
size: NA
D: NA
V: TRBV21-1

DNA: TGCGCCAGCAGCCAAGAAGCGGACAGGGTGTGGGACGAGCAGTACTTC
CDR3: CASSQEADRVWDEQYF
J: TRBJ2-7
size: NA
D: TRBD1
V: TRBV4-3

DNA: TGTGCCAGTAGCCACACACAGAACACTGAAGCTTTCTTT
CDR3: CASSHTQNTEAFF
J: TRBJ1-1
size: NA
D: NA
V: TRBV19

DNA: TGTGCCAGCAGTTTAATTGGGGCCAGCCTCTTTTACGAGCAGTACTTC
CDR3: CASSLIGASLFYEQYF
J: TRBJ2-7
size: NA
D: NA
V: TRBV28

DNA: TGTGCCAGCAGTACCGCCCCGGGAGGCACTGAAGCTTTCTTT
CDR3: CASSTAPGGTEAFF
J: TRBJ1-1
size: NA
D: NA
V: TRBV2

DNA: TGTGCCAGCAGCCCTAGGCTAGCGGGAGTGCTGGAGGAGCAGTTCTTC
CDR3: CASSPRLAGVLEEQFF
J: TRBJ2-1
size: NA
D: TRBD2
V: TRBV5-8

DNA: TGCGCCAGCAGCCAAGGAAGCGGGACCTCCACAGATACGCAGTATTTT
CDR3: CASSQGSGTSTDTQYF
J: TRBJ2-3
size: NA
D: TRBD2
V: TRBV4-3

DNA: TGTGCCAGCAGCCTTCCCCCAGGGATCTACGAGCAGTACTTC
CDR3: CASSLPPGIYEQYF
J: TRBJ2-7
size: NA
D: NA
V: TRBV5-8

DNA: TGTGCCAGCAGCCAAGAGAGCGGGATGCAGGGCGAGCAGTACTTC
CDR3: CASSQESGMQGEQYF
J: TRBJ2-7
size: NA
D: TRBD2
V: TRBV4-2

DNA: TGTGCCAGCACCCTGAACAGGGCAAGAGAGACCCAGTACTTC
CDR3: CASTLNRARETQYF
J: TRBJ2-5
size: NA
D: NA
V: TRBV5-6

DNA: TGCGCCAGCAGCCAAGAAGGACTAGCGCAGGACAATGAGCAGTTCTTC
CDR3: CASSQEGLAQDNEQFF
J: TRBJ2-1
size: NA
D: TRBD2
V: TRBV4-1

DNA: TGCGCCAGCAGCGTCCCTAGTAATGAGCAGTTCTTC
CDR3: CASSVPSNEQFF
J: TRBJ2-1
size: NA
D: NA
V: TRBV4-1

DNA: TGTGCCAGCAGCGAAACTAGCGGACCCTCCTACGAGCAGTACTTC
CDR3: CASSETSGPSYEQYF
J: TRBJ2-7
size: NA
D: TRBD2
V: TRBV6-6

DNA: TGTGCCAGCAGTACGACTAGCGTCAATGAGCAGTTCTTC
CDR3: CASSTTSVNEQFF
J: TRBJ2-1
size: NA
D: TRBD2
V: TRBV6-2/TRBV6-3

DNA: TGTGCCAGCAGTTTAAGTACTGCGGTATCGGGAACTGAAGCTTTCTTT
CDR3: CASSLSTAVSGTEAFF
J: TRBJ1-1
size: NA
D: NA
V: TRBV28

DNA: TGTGCCACCAGTGATACGGGACAGGGGTCCTATGGCTACACCTTC
CDR3: CATSDTGQGSYGYTF
J: TRBJ1-2
size: NA
D: TRBD1
V: TRBV24-1

DNA: TGTGCCAGCAGCCCCGGACAGGGAGACTATGGCTACACCTTC
CDR3: CASSPGQGDYGYTF
J: TRBJ1-2
size: NA
D: TRBD1
V: TRBV6-5

DNA: TGTGCCAGCAGCCCATTAGCGGGGCCCTACGAGCAGTACTTC
CDR3: CASSPLAGPYEQYF
J: TRBJ2-7
size: NA
D: TRBD2
V: TRBV7-9

DNA: TGTGCCAGCAGCCGACTTCGACTGGACAATGAGCAGTTCTTC
CDR3: CASSRLRLDNEQFF
J: TRBJ2-1
size: once
D: NA
V: TRBV7-6

DNA: TGTGCCAGCAGTTACATGGGCCAGGGGACCAGTGTCACCTACGAGCAGTACTTC
CDR3: CASSYMGQGTSVTYEQYF
J: TRBJ2-7
size: NA
D: NA
V: TRBV6-2/TRBV6-3

DNA: TGTGCCTGGGGGGACAGAATCTACGAGCAGTACTTC
CDR3: CAWGDRIYEQYF
J: TRBJ2-7
size: few
D: TRBD1
V: TRBV30

DNA: TGTGCCAGCAGCCCATGGCAAGAAACTAACTATGGCTACACCTTC
CDR3: CASSPWQETNYGYTF
J: TRBJ1-2
size: once
D: NA
V: TRBV7-9

DNA: TGTGCCAGTAGTATCGCGGGAGTGGCCAAAAACATTCAGTACTTC
CDR3: CASSIAGVAKNIQYF
J: TRBJ2-4
size: NA
D: TRBD2
V: TRBV19

DNA: TGTGCCAGCAGCCCCGCAGCGGTCACCGGGGAGCTGTTTTTT
CDR3: CASSPAAVTGELFF
J: TRBJ2-2
size: NA
D: NA
V: TRBV13

DNA: TGTGCCAGTAGTATAGATCAAGGGACAGGGGTTAGCAATCAGCCCCAGCATTTT
CDR3: CASSIDQGTGVSNQPQHF
J: TRBJ1-5
size: few
D: TRBD1
V: TRBV19

DNA: TGTGCCAGCAGCCCGGGGAGCATGAACACTGAAGCTTTCTTT
CDR3: CASSPGSMNTEAFF
J: TRBJ1-1
size: NA
D: NA
V: TRBV27

DNA: TGTGCCAGCAGGGGACTAGCGGTAGGTGAGCAGTTCTTC
CDR3: CASRGLAVGEQFF
J: TRBJ2-1
size: NA
D: TRBD2
V: TRBV6-5

DNA: TGTGCCAGCAGCGCGACCGGGACAGGGAACACCGGGGAGCTGTTTTTT
CDR3: CASSATGTGNTGELFF
J: TRBJ2-2
size: once
D: TRBD1
V: TRBV9

DNA: TGTGCCAGCAGTGCTCGCCTACTAGAGCAGTACTTC
CDR3: CASSARLLEQYF
J: TRBJ2-7
size: many
D: NA
V: TRBV2